Described below is a single T cell receptor beta chain sequence and its context. What it recognizes is unknown. Libraries were prepared by immunoSEQ multiplex PCR; TCRdb keeps only in-frame clonotypes and omits some of them. This table has about 9,200 clones, 82% appearing once. The data belong to a study of PD-1 blockade in classical Hodgkin lymphoma. Time point noted: cycle 4 day 1 (C4D1), after five to seven weeks of nivolumab. Relapses following autologous stem cell transplantation were seen in all patients, with brentuximab vedotin exposure varying. General study points: A significant rise in TCR diversity by C4D1 was seen for CD4+ but not CD8+ cells.

V gave up 0 bases and J gave up 0 bases; unmatched junction bases: 9. CDR1 and CDR2 from the germline V gene are KGHSH and LQKENI. The CDR3 has 19 amino acids. The source of this sequence is a human donor with classical Hodgkin lymphoma. Material: peripheral blood mononuclear cells (PBMCs), obtained before the fourth cycle of nivolumab. V usage is TRBV18 and J usage is TRBJ2-1; TRBD2 aligns across 9 bases. The CDR3 here is CASSPPLSGGLGSYNEQFF. CDR3 bases: TGTGCCAGCTCACCACCTCTTAGCGGGGGCCTAGGCTCCTACAATGAGCAGTTCTTC.